This T cell receptor (beta chain) was obtained from a study of cytomegalovirus exposure and HLA in healthy donors. Findings of the study overall: In an earlier analysis, about 87% or about 30%: the productive usage of most TCR beta V segments.

Both 60 Vbeta primers and 13 Jbeta primers went into the PCR. Only in-frame clones appear in the TCRdb table, and some are missing; sequencing was by immunoSEQ multiplex PCR. Seen here are a few hundred thousand clones, under 90% observed once, and the top ten hold about 0.3%. About this clone itself: The antigen remains undetermined.

The receptor was derived from a girl aged 2 to 9 in good health and CMV-seronegative. The sample taken for sequencing was PBMCs.

CDR3 protein: CASSPSGTGLHEQYF. The CDR3 DNA is TGTGCCAGCAGCCCCTCCGGGACAGGGCTCCACGAGCAGTACTTC. The V and J genes are TRBV7-6 and TRBJ2-7; TRBD1 aligns across 9 bases. CDR1 is SGHVS, CDR2 FNYEAQ, per germline. J lost 5 bases, V lost 5 bases, and 10 bases had no gene match. This CDR3 comprises 15 residues.